The next 5 T cell receptor beta chains were all read from a single sample in a study of T cells in localized non-small cell lung cancer. Using immunoSEQ multiplex PCR, the repertoire was profiled, and TCRdb retains in-frame clones only, with some absent. The sample lists tens of thousands of clones, about 86% occurring once. This specimen consisted of peripheral blood mononuclear cells, obtained before any cancer treatment. The source of these receptors is a man aged 35-75 years with stage III lung adenocarcinoma.

As for this clone: The junction differs from germline at one of its ends, possibly a read error. The rearrangement joins TRBV7-2 to TRBJ1-4; 8 bases fit TRBD1. This CDR3 is built from 11 residues. Germline values: CDR1 SGHTA, CDR2 FQGNSA. The CDR3: CASSFRDRMWW. The DNA for the CDR3 is TGTGCCAGCAGCTTCCGGGACAGGATGTGGTGG.

The gene calls are TRBV9 and TRBJ1-2; 11 bases fit TRBD1. This CDR3 is built from 14 residues. Trimming removed 3 bases from V and 6 bases from J; junction bases left unmatched: 4. Germline V gene data show CDR1 as SGDLS and CDR2 as YYNGEE. CDR3 in amino acids: CASSDGQGANGYTF. CDR3 coding DNA: TGTGCCAGCAGCGATGGACAGGGGGCCAATGGCTACACCTTC.

The chain has TRBV27 and TRBJ2-7, with 7 bases fitting TRBD2. Trimming cost V 5 bases and J 6 bases; bases outside gene matches: 10. Germline-derived CDR1 and CDR2 are MNHEY and SMNVEV (reference sequence). The CDR3 spans 14 residues. The CDR3 loop reads CASSPTTSSGEQYF. The DNA of the CDR3 is TGTGCCAGCAGTCCAACGACTAGCTCGGGCGAGCAGTACTTC.

This clone was observed a few times. This sequence joins TRBV5-1 and TRBJ1-1, with D perhaps matching TRBD1 (6 bases). The germline V gene encodes CDR1 SGHRS and CDR2 YFSETQ. V lost 9 bases and J lost 1, with 13 bases in between. This CDR3 is built from 13 residues. As DNA, the CDR3 is TGCGCCACCAAACAGGGCTCGAACACTGAAGCTTTCTTT. Translated, it gives CATKQGSNTEAFF.

The rearrangement uses TRBV5-4 and TRBJ2-3; D is undetermined. The CDR3 totals 13 residues. V was trimmed by 0 bases and J by 4 bases, leaving 6 bases between them. Germline CDR1 and CDR2: SGHNT and YYREEE (reference sequence). This CDR3 is CASSLVASDTQYF. As DNA, the CDR3 is TGTGCCAGCAGCTTGGTGGCTTCAGATACGCAGTATTTT.